Presented here are 6 T cell receptor beta chains from one specimen sequenced in a study of blood T cell repertoires in COVID-19. Profiled with immunoSEQ multiplex PCR; TCRdb holds only in-frame clones, not every one. The sample holds about 280,000 clones, 65% to 90% seen once. The source material was peripheral blood. These receptors were collected from a man over 45 with active or convalescent COVID-19.

The chain uses TRBV7-6 and TRBJ2-3, with 9 bases that match TRBD2. Trimming cost V 5 bases and J 7 bases; bases outside gene matches: 13. Germline V gene lookup returns CDR1 SGHVS and CDR2 FNYEAQ. The CDR3 spans 16 residues. The CDR3 protein is CASSLWGSGSVNTQYF. The CDR3 region has the DNA TGTGCCAGCAGCCTCTGGGGTAGCGGGAGTGTAAATACGCAGTATTTT.

The CDR3 region is CASSSPGLAGGGGELFF. In nucleotides, the CDR3 is TGCGCCAGCAGCTCCCCGGGACTAGCGGGAGGAGGCGGGGAGCTGTTTTTT. This chain connects TRBV5-1 to TRBJ2-2, with TRBD2 identical over 15 bases. V was clipped by 3 bases and J by 7 bases; unmatched bases: 7. CDR1 is SGHRS and CDR2 is YFSETQ in the germline V gene. The CDR3 length is 17 residues.

In this sample, this clone turned up once. The genes are TRBV27 and TRBJ2-7; D might be TRBD1 (5 bases). Germline V CDR1 and CDR2: MNHEY, SMNVEV (reference sequence). The length of the CDR3 is 14 residues. Trimming stripped 8 bases from V and 7 bases from J, with 21 bases between. This CDR3 is CASLKKNRTGEQYF. The CDR3 DNA reads as TGTGCCAGCCTAAAAAAAAACAGGACCGGGGAGCAGTACTTC.

The chain is built from TRBV5-1 and TRBJ2-2; D might be TRBD1 (6 bases). The CDR3 consists of 15 residues. Germline loops: CDR1 SGHRS, CDR2 YFSETQ. The V gene lost 7 bases and the J gene lost 0 bases, with 13 bases spanning the gap. CDR3 DNA: TGCGCCAGCGTAAGAGAGGGGGCGAACACCGGGGAGCTGTTTTTT. Translation: CASVREGANTGELFF.

This clone appeared a single time. The CDR3 loop reads CASSFTRQNTGELFF. For the CDR3, the DNA is TGTGCCAGCAGCTTTACCCGACAGAACACCGGGGAGCTGTTTTTT. This rearrangement joins TRBV11-3 to TRBJ2-2; no reliable D call. Germline V gives CDR1 SGHNT, CDR2 YENEEA. CDR3 length: 15 amino acids. V lost 3 bases and J lost 1, with 9 bases in between.

This chain links TRBV5-5 with TRBJ1-6; 8 bases agree with TRBD1. The germline gives CDR1 SGHKS, CDR2 YYEKEE (reference sequence). The CDR3 spans 13 residues. Unmatched junction bases numbered 1, after V lost 2 bases and J lost 9 bases. CDR3 DNA: TGTGCCAGCAGCTTAGACAGGGGTTCACCCCTCCACTTT. Translating gives CASSLDRGSPLHF.